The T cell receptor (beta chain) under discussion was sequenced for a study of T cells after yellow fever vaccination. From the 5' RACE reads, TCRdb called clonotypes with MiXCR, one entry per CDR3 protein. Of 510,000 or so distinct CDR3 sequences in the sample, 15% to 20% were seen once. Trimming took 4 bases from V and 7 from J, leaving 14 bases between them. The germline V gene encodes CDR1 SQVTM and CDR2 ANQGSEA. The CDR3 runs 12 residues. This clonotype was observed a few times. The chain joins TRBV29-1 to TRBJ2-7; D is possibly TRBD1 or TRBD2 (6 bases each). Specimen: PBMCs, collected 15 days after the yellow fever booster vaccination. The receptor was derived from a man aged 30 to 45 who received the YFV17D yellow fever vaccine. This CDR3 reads CSVVVQGREQYF. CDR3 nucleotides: TGCAGCGTTGTCGTGCAGGGGAGGGAGCAGTACTTC.